This entry lists 3 T cell receptor beta chains sequenced from one sample in a study of identical twins. MiXCR, applied by TCRdb to the 5' RACE reads, yields one record per CDR3 protein. The sample yields about 700,000 distinct CDR3 sequences, over 8.5% seen once. The same data also went into a second study, on yellow fever vaccine responses in identical twins.

Source material: PBMCs. These receptors came from a young woman in good health.

The chain combines TRBV27 with TRBJ2-6, with a tentative D call TRBD2 (5 bases). The ends were cut back, 4 bases at V and 2 bases at J, with 21 bases in the middle. The CDR3 covers 19 residues. Germline CDR1 MNHEY, CDR2 SMNVEV (reference sequence). CDR3 DNA: TGTGCCAGCAGTTCCTCCTTTAGCAGTCTAGCTACTGGGGCCAACGTCCTGACTTTC. Its protein product is CASSSSFSSLATGANVLTF.

This clonotype was seen at least ten times. V and J are TRBV29-1 and TRBJ2-5; a weak D match, TRBD2 (6 bases). The CDR3 consists of 15 residues. The V gene's germline CDR1 is SQVTM and CDR2 ANQGSEA. Deletions cut 7 bases from V and 1 base from J, with 19 bases between. The CDR3 sequence: CSARTVGRGQETQYF. The CDR3 region has the DNA TGCAGCGCCCGAACCGTTGGGCGGGGCCAAGAGACCCAGTACTTC.

This clonotype was detected only a few times. This sequence joins TRBV7-9 and TRBJ2-5; 9 nucleotides agree with TRBD2. Germline V gene lookup returns CDR1 SEHNR and CDR2 FQNEAQ (reference sequence). The V gene end was trimmed by 8 bases and the J gene end by 1 base; junction bases not matched to a gene: 5. This CDR3 contains 14 residues. The CDR3 DNA is TGTGCCAGCTTGAGCGGGGGGCCCCAAGAGACCCAGTACTTC. It yields the protein CASLSGGPQETQYF.